What follows describes a single T cell receptor beta chain. The antigen is unknown. This sample stems from a study of vaccination effects on CD4 cells after COVID-19. TCRdb's table, derived via immunoSEQ multiplex PCR, lists solely in-frame clones and lacks some. The data show about 27,000 clones, roughly two thirds seen once. The CDR3 consists of 16 residues. From germline, CDR1 is MRHNA and CDR2 SNTAGT. With 2 bases clipped from V and 8 bases from J, the junction kept 13 bases outside the gene matches. Within the ViraFEST assay, antigen-specific CD4+ T cells underwent expansion with viral peptide pools prior to sequencing. The culture ran for nine to ten days, and then CD4+ T cells were isolated. Among the vaccine recipients, none had a prior SARS-CoV-2 infection, and nucleocapsid antibodies were negative. Wells containing a few million PBMC each were cultured with 9 to 10 IU/ml IL-2 and 7.5 to 10 ug/ml peptides. The authors replaced half the medium with IL-2 medium on days 3 and 7.

The TCR originated in a human donor who received a COVID-19 vaccine. V usage is TRBV6-4 and J usage is TRBJ1-2, with 8 bases aligning to TRBD1. The sequencing here drew on CD4+ T cells from PBMCs cultured with SARS-CoV-2 spike peptides, taken before COVID-19 vaccination. The CDR3 spells CASSDRPQGARKGYTF. Here the CDR3 DNA reads TGTGCCAGCAGTGACCGCCCCCAGGGGGCGAGGAAAGGCTACACCTTC.